Listed below are T cell receptor beta chains from one sample, sequenced in a study of OX40 agonist ivuxolimab in advanced cancers. Sequencing was performed with immunoSEQ multiplex PCR; in TCRdb, only in-frame clones are kept and a portion is missing. The table has 90,000 or so clones, about 90% seen once; the top ten hold roughly 8.9%. Sequencing was performed on CD4+ or CD8+ T cells sorted from blood, taken in a trial of the OX40 agonist ivuxolimab. These receptor sequences come from an adult with an advanced solid tumor such as melanoma, head and neck, liver or kidney cancer. The CDR3 runs from the conserved cysteine through the conserved F or W. The D gene is left open where the match is weak. Size tells how often a clone was seen (once, few, many) or the class of an expanded clone, and some rows leave it out.

v_gene	d_gene	len	j_gene	abundance	CDR3nt	CDR3aa
TRBV6-5	.	14	TRBJ1-3	.	TGTGCCAGCAGTTATACGTTCTCTGGAAACACCATATATTTT	CASSYTFSGNTIYF
TRBV27	TRBD2	15	TRBJ2-7	.	TGTGCCAGCAGTGTTCTAGCGGCCAGCTCCTACGAGCAGTACTTC	CASSVLAASSYEQYF
TRBV9	.	15	TRBJ1-4	.	TGTGCCAGCAGCGTAGGAACGGGCCTTAATGAAAAACTGTTTTTT	CASSVGTGLNEKLFF
TRBV4-3	TRBD1	19	TRBJ2-6	.	TGCGCCAGCAGCCAAGCTTGGAGGACAGGGAGTACTGGGGCCAACGTCCTGACTTTC	CASSQAWRTGSTGANVLTF
TRBV30	.	14	TRBJ1-1	.	TGTGCCTGGGCCCAATCGGGGGAGGGCACTGAAGCTTTCTTT	CAWAQSGEGTEAFF
TRBV25-1	.	13	TRBJ1-3	.	TGTGCCATGGGGATGAGCTCTGGAAACACCATATATTTT	CAMGMSSGNTIYF
TRBV28	.	13	TRBJ2-7	.	TGTGCCAGCAGTTTAGGGCTAATCTACGAGCAGTACTTC	CASSLGLIYEQYF
TRBV27	.	16	TRBJ2-1	.	TGTGCCAGCAGTTTATCTGGCGCGGAGGGGTACAATGAGCAGTTCTTC	CASSLSGAEGYNEQFF
TRBV7-8	.	14	TRBJ2-1	.	TGTGCCAGCAGCTTAGAGGTCTCCTACAATGAGCAGTTCTTC	CASSLEVSYNEQFF
TRBV11-2	.	13	TRBJ1-1	.	TGTGCCAGCAGCTTAGATGGGGGTACTGAAGCTTTCTTT	CASSLDGGTEAFF
TRBV27	.	13	TRBJ2-7	.	TGTGCCAGCAGTTTTAGTCAGCATTACGAGCAGTACTTC	CASSFSQHYEQYF
TRBV2	TRBD1	12	TRBJ1-2	.	TGTGCCAGCAGCGGCACAGGGGATGGCTACACCTTC	CASSGTGDGYTF
TRBV5-6	.	12	TRBJ1-1	once	TGTGCCAGCAGCATAGGTGACACTGAAGCTTTCTTT	CASSIGDTEAFF
TRBV7-2	.	15	TRBJ2-7	.	TGTGCCAGCAGCTTAGTAGCCTCAAGCTCCTACGAGCAGTACTTC	CASSLVASSSYEQYF
TRBV30	.	13	TRBJ1-2	.	TGTGCCTGGTTCCCGGGTTGGTACTATGGCTACACCTTC	CAWFPGWYYGYTF
TRBV27	.	13	TRBJ1-6	few	TGTGCCAGCAGTTTATTGAGGAATTCACCCCTCCACTTT	CASSLLRNSPLHF
TRBV5-4	TRBD1	14	TRBJ1-2	few	TGTGCCAGCAGCTTGGACAGGGGTGACTATGGCTACACCTTC	CASSLDRGDYGYTF
TRBV28	.	16	TRBJ1-5	.	TGTGCCAGCAGTTTCTTAGGGAGTTTAGGCAATCAGCCCCAGCATTTT	CASSFLGSLGNQPQHF
TRBV28	.	17	TRBJ1-2	.	TGTGCCAGCAGTAGGCACAGGACCCGCTCCATTTTCTATGGCTACACCTTC	CASSRHRTRSIFYGYTF
TRBV5-6	TRBD1	12	TRBJ1-2	.	TGTGCCAGCAGCTGGGACAGGGATGGCTACACCTTC	CASSWDRDGYTF
TRBV2	.	13	TRBJ2-3	.	TGTGCCAGCAGTGAAGTAAGCACAGATACGCAGTATTTT	CASSEVSTDTQYF
TRBV30	.	12	TRBJ1-1	few	TGTGCCTGGAGGGAACCAGGACAGGAAGCTTTCTTT	CAWREPGQEAFF
TRBV2	.	10	TRBJ1-2	.	TGTGCCAGCAGTGAGGGGAGGATTCTTTTC	CASSEGRILF
TRBV2	TRBD1	14	TRBJ1-2	.	TGTGCCAGCAGGCGGTTGGGGACAGTCTATGGCTACACCTTC	CASRRLGTVYGYTF
TRBV5-6	.	15	TRBJ1-2	.	TGTGCCAGCAGCCCGACGGGGGTTTTTTACTATGGCTACACCTTC	CASSPTGVFYYGYTF
TRBV7-8	TRBD2	17	TRBJ2-1	.	TGTGCCAGCAGCCCCAGACTAGCGGGAGACCCCTACAATGAGCAGTTCTTC	CASSPRLAGDPYNEQFF